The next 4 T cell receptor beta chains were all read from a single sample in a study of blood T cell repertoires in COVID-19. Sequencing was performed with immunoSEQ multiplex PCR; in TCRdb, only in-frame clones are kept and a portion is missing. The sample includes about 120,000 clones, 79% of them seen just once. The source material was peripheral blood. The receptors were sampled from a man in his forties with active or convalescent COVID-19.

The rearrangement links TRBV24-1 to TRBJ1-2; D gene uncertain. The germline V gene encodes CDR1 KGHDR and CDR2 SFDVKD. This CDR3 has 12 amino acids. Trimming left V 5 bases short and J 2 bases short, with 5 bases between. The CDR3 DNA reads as TGTGCCACCAGTGGAGGGAACTATGGCTACACCTTC. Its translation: CATSGGNYGYTF.

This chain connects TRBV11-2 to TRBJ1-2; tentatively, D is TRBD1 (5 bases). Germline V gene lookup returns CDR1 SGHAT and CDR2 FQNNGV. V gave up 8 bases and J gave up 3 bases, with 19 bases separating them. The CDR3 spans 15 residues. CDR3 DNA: TGTGCCAGCGCCTGGGGGAGGGGCTTCGACTATGGCTACACCTTC. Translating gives CASAWGRGFDYGYTF.

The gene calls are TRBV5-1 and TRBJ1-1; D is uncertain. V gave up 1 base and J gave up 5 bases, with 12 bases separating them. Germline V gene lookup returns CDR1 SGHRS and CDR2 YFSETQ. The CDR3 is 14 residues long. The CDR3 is CASSLSDGGTEAFF. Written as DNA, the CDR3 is TGCGCCAGCAGCTTGTCAGACGGAGGTACTGAAGCTTTCTTT.

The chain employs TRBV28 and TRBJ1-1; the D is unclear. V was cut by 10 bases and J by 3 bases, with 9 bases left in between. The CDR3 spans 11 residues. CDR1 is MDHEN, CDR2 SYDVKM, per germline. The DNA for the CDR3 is TGTGCCACCGAGGGAGACACTGAAGCTTTCTTT. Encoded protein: CATEGDTEAFF.